One and the same sample provided the 31 T cell receptor beta chains below, sequenced in a study of blood T cell repertoires in COVID-19 (dated by TCRdb to about 2020). Libraries were made using the immunoSEQ multiplex PCR assay. TCRdb mirrors the immuneACCESS table, restricted to in-frame sequences. Some clones are absent from its copies; in checked studies, under half trace to an unresolved V gene, and the reason for the others is unknown. For this sample there are around 99,000 clones; around 78% appear just once. The ten largest make up roughly 18% of the sample. Sequenced: peripheral blood. The receptors come from a woman aged 55-70 years with acute or convalescent COVID-19.

The chain has TRBV30 and TRBJ1-1, with D perhaps matching TRBD1 (6 bases). In germline, CDR1 is GTSNPN, CDR2 SVGIG (reference sequence). This CDR3 is 13 amino acids long. With 8 bases removed from V and 5 bases from J, the gap between germline ends came to 18 bases. In DNA form, the CDR3 reads TGTGCCGGGGGGCGCGGGGTGGGGACTGAAGCTTTCTTT. Its protein is CAGGRGVGTEAFF.

This clone was counted a single time. The chain carries TRBV28 and TRBJ1-4; D is undetermined. The CDR3 extends over 13 amino acids. Germline CDR1 is MDHEN and CDR2 is SYDVKM. Between the trimmed V and J ends, which lost 9 bases and 7 bases, there was a span of 15 bases. The CDR3 loop reads CASSEGRSEKLFF. CDR3 DNA sequence: TGTGCCAGTAGCGAGGGTCGTAGTGAAAAACTGTTTTTT.

This chain uses TRBV18 with TRBJ2-6; D may be TRBD1 (7 bases). The germline gives CDR1 KGHSH, CDR2 LQKENI. Trimming removed 6 bases from V and 0 bases from J, with 15 bases in between. The CDR3 contains 17 residues. CDR3 coding DNA: TGTGCCAGCTCGAAGGGGGCGCGGGGCTCTGGGGCCAACGTCCTGACTTTC. Residues: CASSKGARGSGANVLTF.

The chain recombines TRBV15 with TRBJ1-1; D gene unclear. V lost 0 bases and J lost 1, with 6 bases in between. CDR1 and CDR2 from the germline V gene are LNHNV and YYDKDF (reference sequence). The CDR3 spans 14 residues. The CDR3 loop is CATSRDLTNTEAFF. The DNA of the CDR3 is TGTGCCACCAGCAGAGATCTAACGAACACTGAAGCTTTCTTT.

V usage is TRBV19 and J usage is TRBJ2-2, with D possibly TRBD1 on 5 matching bases. Germline V gene lookup returns CDR1 LNHDA and CDR2 SQIVND (reference sequence). Trimming removed 3 bases at V and 6 bases at J, with 11 bases between. The CDR3 totals 14 residues. The CDR3 bases are TGTGCCAGTAGTATTTTTCAGGGCGCCGGGGAGCTGTTTTTT. Translating it yields CASSIFQGAGELFF. Full variable domain (rest looked up from reference TRBV19 and TRBJ2-2): DGGITQSPKYLFRKEGQNVTLSCEQNLNHDAMYWYRQDPGQGLRLIYYSQIVNDFQKGDIAEGYSVSREKKESFPLTVTSAQKNPTAFYLCASSIFQGAGELFFGEGSRLTVL.

CDR3 nucleotides: TGTGCCAGCAGCCAAGGTAGCGGGAAGCAGTTCTTC. Translating it yields CASSQGSGKQFF. This rearrangement joins TRBV3-1 (or the pseudogene TRBV3-2) to TRBJ2-1, with 8 bases aligning to TRBD2. The germline V gene encodes CDR1 LGHDT and CDR2 YNNKEL (reference sequence). This CDR3 is 12 amino acids long. The J segment lost 11 bases and the V segment lost 1 base, leaving 1 base of the junction unmatched.

V and J are TRBV27 and TRBJ1-1; D gene unclear. V dropped 5 bases and J dropped 7 bases, with 11 bases sitting between them. The CDR3 has 12 residues. Germline lookup yields CDR1 MNHEY and CDR2 SMNVEV (reference sequence). The CDR3 loop reads CASSDTYSEAFF. CDR3 DNA: TGTGCCAGCAGTGATACTTACAGTGAAGCTTTCTTT.

The chain is built from TRBV6-6 and TRBJ1-1, with D possibly TRBD1 on 6 matching bases. This CDR3 has 12 residues. Trimming removed 11 bases from V and 3 bases from J, with 13 bases in between. Germline V gives CDR1 MNHNY, CDR2 SVGAGI (reference sequence). CDR3 protein: CAATYRDTEAFF. CDR3 sequence (DNA): TGTGCCGCCACTTACAGGGACACTGAAGCTTTCTTT.

The gene calls are TRBV27 and TRBJ1-2; D ambiguous. Between the trimmed V and J ends, which lost 3 bases and 8 bases, there was a span of 13 bases. The V gene's germline CDR1 is MNHEY and CDR2 SMNVEV (reference sequence). CDR3 length: 13 residues. The CDR3 loop is CASSLKRVGGYTF. The CDR3, as DNA: TGTGCCAGCAGTTTGAAGAGGGTGGGAGGCTACACCTTC.

V is TRBV5-8 and J is TRBJ2-3; 11 nucleotides agree with TRBD2. After removal of 0 bases from V and 2 bases from J, the junction contained 2 bases not matched to a gene. CDR1 and CDR2 (germline): SGHTS, YDEGEE. The CDR3 totals 16 residues. CDR3 protein: CASSLETSGITDTQYF. The CDR3 DNA sequence: TGTGCCAGCAGCTTGGAGACTAGCGGGATCACAGATACGCAGTATTTT.

There are a few counts of this clone. V and J are TRBV7-9 and TRBJ1-1; 9 bases line up with TRBD1. Germline CDR1 SEHNR, CDR2 FQNEAQ (reference sequence). CDR3 length: 14 amino acids. V dropped 2 bases and J dropped 10; count of bases not matched to a gene: 8. Written as DNA, the CDR3 is TGTGCCAGCAGCTTATCCCTCCCGACAGGGGGAGCTTTCTTT. Its protein is CASSLSLPTGGAFF. Filled out from reference TRBV7-9 and TRBJ1-1, the complete variable domain reads DTGVSQNPRHKITKRGQNVTFRCDPISEHNRLYWYRQTLGQGPEFLTYFQNEAQLEKSRLLSDRFSAERPKGSFSTLEIQRTEQGDSAMYLCASSLSLPTGGAFFGQGTRLTVV.

The chain joins TRBV29-1 to TRBJ2-3; maybe TRBD2 (7 bases). V lost 3 bases to trimming and J lost 7 bases, with 14 bases between them. The CDR3 is made up of 13 amino acids. The germline CDR1 and CDR2 sequences are SQVTM and ANQGSEA. CDR3 sequence reads: CSVERGGGNTQYF. CDR3 bases: TGCAGCGTTGAGAGGGGGGGAGGAAATACGCAGTATTTT.

The chain uses TRBV5-4 and TRBJ1-1; no reliable D call. The V gene lost 4 bases and the J gene lost 0 bases, with 10 bases spanning the gap. The CDR3 loop spans 14 amino acids. Germline-derived CDR1 and CDR2 are SGHNT and YYREEE (reference sequence). The DNA of the CDR3 is TGTGCCAGCAGCCCTACTAGGCTGAACACTGAAGCTTTCTTT. It encodes CASSPTRLNTEAFF. The variable domain in full, with the rest retrieved from reference TRBV5-4 and TRBJ1-1, is ETGVTQSPTHLIKTRGQQVTLRCSSQSGHNTVSWYQQALGQGPQFIFQYYREEENGRGNFPPRFSGLQFPNYSSELNVNALELDDSALYLCASSPTRLNTEAFFGQGTRLTVV.

This clone was found once. CDR3 region: CASSIDRGGRNQPQHF. As DNA, the CDR3 is TGTGCCAGTAGTATAGATCGGGGGGGGCGGAATCAGCCCCAGCATTTT. The V and J genes are TRBV19 and TRBJ1-5; maybe TRBD1 (6 bases). V was trimmed by 0 bases and J by 4 bases, leaving 13 bases between them. This CDR3 comprises 16 residues. Germline CDR1 and CDR2: LNHDA and SQIVND (reference sequence).

V and J are TRBV19 and TRBJ2-5; possible D gene TRBD1, 6 bases. This CDR3 is built from 14 residues. The V gene's germline CDR1 is LNHDA and CDR2 SQIVND (reference sequence). Trimming stripped 6 bases from V and 3 bases from J, with 14 bases between. The DNA of the CDR3 is TGTGCCAGTAGGGGACCCCGGACAGAAGAGACCCAGTACTTC. The encoded protein is CASRGPRTEETQYF.

This clone was detected once. In DNA, the CDR3 is TGCGCCAGCAGCCAAGGAAACAGGGGGATAAGTAATGAAAAACTGTTTTTT. It translates to CASSQGNRGISNEKLFF. The V and J genes are TRBV4-1 and TRBJ1-4; TRBD1 aligns across 8 bases. CDR1 and CDR2 (germline): MGHRA, YSYEKL. V gave up 1 base and J gave up 4 bases; unmatched junction bases: 8. The CDR3 runs to 17 residues.

The chain is built from TRBV11-3 and TRBJ1-2; D may be TRBD1 (5 bases). Per the germline V gene, CDR1 is SGHNT and CDR2 is YENEEA. The CDR3 has 14 amino acids. V was cut by 0 bases and J by 6 bases, with 11 bases left in between. The CDR3 reads CASSLEGGTDGYTF. The CDR3 DNA follows: TGTGCCAGCAGCTTAGAGGGGGGAACAGATGGCTACACCTTC.

Only a few counts were recorded for this clone. V is TRBV27 and J is TRBJ2-1; perhaps TRBD2 as D (5 bases). V gave up 8 bases and J gave up 6 bases, with 20 bases separating them. The CDR3 runs to 15 residues. From germline, CDR1 is MNHEY and CDR2 SMNVEV (reference sequence). In DNA form, the CDR3 reads TGTGCCAGCCGGGAAAGGCAGCAGTTTAGCAATGAGCAGTTCTTC. Translation: CASRERQQFSNEQFF.

The chain couples TRBV6-5 to TRBJ2-7, with 8 bases that match TRBD1. Germline CDR1 MNHEY, CDR2 SVGAGI. With 7 bases clipped from V and 2 bases from J, the junction kept 4 bases outside the gene matches. CDR3 length: 13 amino acids. The CDR3 sequence: CASNRDRTYEQYF. The CDR3 bases are TGTGCCAGCAACCGGGACAGGACCTACGAGCAGTACTTC.

V usage is TRBV2 and J usage is TRBJ2-5; 7 bases map to TRBD2. The V and J ends lost 8 bases and 4 bases, in that order; junction bases with no gene match: 19. The CDR3 sequence is 17 residues long. The V gene's germline CDR1 is SNHLY and CDR2 FYNNEI. The CDR3 here is CASLPIPTAGGGETQYF. The CDR3 DNA follows: TGTGCCAGCCTACCGATCCCCACAGCCGGCGGGGGAGAGACCCAGTACTTC.

This chain uses TRBV7-9 with TRBJ1-5; D is undetermined. V lost 1 base and J lost 4, with 11 bases in between. The CDR3 consists of 15 residues. The germline V gene encodes CDR1 SEHNR and CDR2 FQNEAQ (reference sequence). The CDR3 DNA follows: TGTGCCAGCAGCTTAGGGGTGGGGAGTAATCAGCCCCAGCATTTT. Its protein is CASSLGVGSNQPQHF.

This clone occurred a few times. The gene calls are TRBV5-1 and TRBJ2-5, with D perhaps TRBD1 (5 bases). The CDR3 length is 13 residues. Trimming left V 1 base short and J 4 bases short, with 8 bases between. From germline, CDR1 is SGHRS and CDR2 YFSETQ. CDR3 in amino acids: CASSLKGVETQYF. DNA of the CDR3: TGCGCCAGCAGCTTGAAAGGGGTAGAGACCCAGTACTTC.

This rearrangement joins TRBV7-9 to TRBJ1-2; D gene ambiguous. Germline CDR1 SEHNR, CDR2 FQNEAQ (reference sequence). V was pared by 4 bases and J by 7 bases, with 13 bases between. The CDR3 spans 13 residues. CDR3 nucleotide sequence: TGTGCCAGCAGCTCCCTTTTACGGTCTGGCTACACCTTC. It encodes CASSSLLRSGYTF. Full variable domain (outside the CDR3, taken from reference TRBV7-9 and TRBJ1-2): DTGVSQNPRHKITKRGQNVTFRCDPISEHNRLYWYRQTLGQGPEFLTYFQNEAQLEKSRLLSDRFSAERPKGSFSTLEIQRTEQGDSAMYLCASSSLLRSGYTFGSGTRLTVV.

This chain connects TRBV3-1 (or the pseudogene TRBV3-2) to TRBJ1-1; possibly TRBD1 for D (5 bases). In germline, CDR1 is LGHDT, CDR2 YNNKEL (reference sequence). The CDR3 loop spans 14 amino acids. The V and J ends lost 1 base and 5 bases respectively, with 11 bases between them. The CDR3 spells CASSQGGLGTEAFF. CDR3 bases: TGTGCCAGCAGCCAAGGGGGCCTCGGAACTGAAGCTTTCTTT.

The chain uses TRBV5-1 and TRBJ1-1, with TRBD1 as a possible D gene (5 bases). There are 12 residues in the CDR3. CDR1 and CDR2 from the germline V gene are SGHRS and YFSETQ. The ends were cut back, 7 bases at V and 8 bases at J, with 15 bases in the middle. In DNA, the CDR3 is TGCGCCAGCTCTGGGCAGGGAAGCGAAGCTTTCTTT. Translated: CASSGQGSEAFF.

The chain employs TRBV7-2 and TRBJ1-3; D gene uncertain. CDR1 is SGHTA, CDR2 FQGNSA, per germline. The germline V and J ends were trimmed by 1 base and 0 bases, with 16 bases remaining between them. This CDR3 spans 18 amino acids. CDR3 amino acids: CASSLGSPGSYSGNTIYF. CDR3 in DNA: TGTGCCAGCAGCTTAGGTTCACCCGGGTCTTACTCTGGAAACACCATATATTTT.

This chain links TRBV3-1 (or the pseudogene TRBV3-2) with TRBJ1-1; tentative D call: TRBD1 (5 bases). The CDR3 is made up of 14 amino acids. Germline V CDR1 and CDR2: LGHDT, YNNKEL (reference sequence). Trimming removed 5 bases at V and 8 bases at J, with 18 bases between. CDR3 sequence: CASSRGMGGREAFF. Written as DNA, the CDR3 is TGTGCCAGCAGCAGAGGGATGGGGGGGAGAGAAGCTTTCTTT.

The chain couples TRBV3-1 (or the pseudogene TRBV3-2) to TRBJ2-7; 7 nucleotides match TRBD2. In germline, CDR1 is LGHDT, CDR2 YNNKEL (reference sequence). J was trimmed by 7 bases and V by 5 bases; bases with no gene match: 8. This CDR3 is 13 amino acids long. The CDR3 here is CASSLGLVGEQYF. The CDR3 DNA is TGTGCCAGCAGCTTAGGACTAGTCGGGGAGCAGTACTTC.

This clone was recorded once. The chain links TRBV19 to TRBJ2-2, with D possibly TRBD1 on 6 matching bases. CDR3 length: 15 residues. The germline V gene has CDR1 LNHDA and CDR2 SQIVND (reference sequence). V was cut by 3 bases and J by 6 bases, with 14 bases left in between. Here the CDR3 DNA reads TGTGCCAGTAGTATTAATACCGGGACACCCGGGGAGCTGTTTTTT. Its translation is CASSINTGTPGELFF.

A word on this clone: At the DNA level, this CDR3 is encoded by other sequences in the same sample as well. The gene calls are TRBV3-1 (or the pseudogene TRBV3-2) and TRBJ1-1, with TRBD1 as a possible D gene (6 bases). CDR3 size: 14 residues. The germline V gene has CDR1 LGHDT and CDR2 YNNKEL (reference sequence). Trimming removed 3 bases at V and 2 bases at J, with 10 bases between. In DNA, the CDR3 is TGTGCCAGCAGCCACCTACAGGGTAACACTGAAGCTTTCTTT. The encoded protein is CASSHLQGNTEAFF.

This chain connects TRBV6-5 to TRBJ1-1; possible D gene TRBD1, 5 bases. Germline V lookup: CDR1 MNHEY, CDR2 SVGAGI. The CDR3 contains 11 residues. Trimming pared 8 bases from V and 7 bases from J, leaving 11 bases between. CDR3 sequence (DNA): TGTGCCAGCGGAAGGGGCATTGAAGCTTTCTTT. It codes for CASGRGIEAFF.